This T cell receptor beta chain was captured by sequencing in a study of blood T cell repertoires in COVID-19 (dated by TCRdb to 2018 to 2021). A note on the overall study: The collaborator samples originated in the United States, Italy and Spain and spanned the acute and convalescent phases of COVID-19. Samples came from the ongoing ImmuneRACE study (first 160 participants) plus 1,254 subjects from 6 global collaborators. The material from the prospective study consisted of cDNA or gDNA derived from T cells, B-cell-depleted T cells, or PBMCs. HLA class I and class II types, where available, came from metadata supplied by the sample provider rather than from assay-based typing. The repertoires were released in a freely available public database meant as a resource for research on the immune response to SARS-CoV-2. Deeply sampled blood TCRbeta repertoires from subjects exposed to, actively infected with, or recovered from COVID-19 were included in the dataset. A de-identified subject ID, COVID-19 status, age in years and sex were almost always included in the sample metadata. Study-wide findings and limitations: The amount of clinical and demographic metadata varied by source and participant and was provided uncurated.

Remarks on this clone: What antigen it recognizes has not been identified. No base qualities exist here, and no much larger clone lies one base off it.

The immunoSEQ Assay, a bias-controlled multiplex PCR, was used to amplify TCRbeta CDR3 regions from genomic DNA. The authors' pipeline ran thus. The number of nucleated cells in each sample was estimated by amplification of reference gene primers within the assay. Sequence reads were collapsed and filtered to measure the absolute abundance of every unique TCRbeta CDR3 rearrangement. Productive Simpson clonality was computed per sample as the square root of Simpson's diversity index over productive rearrangements. TCRdb's version of the immuneACCESS table is confined to in-frame rearrangements and falls short of the full clone set. An unresolved V gene accounts for under half of the shortfall where checked; the remainder is of unknown origin. V, J and clone size are taken as reported in that table, and D and trimming were inferred from the DNA itself. This sample holds about 220,000 clones; approximately 78% were observed only once. Approximately 5.2% of the sample lies in the top ten.

The CDR1 and CDR2 encoded by the germline V gene (reference sequence) are SGHNT and YYREEE. Inclusive of the bounding cysteine and phenylalanine, the CDR3 is 15 residues long. Just CDR3 DNA is preserved here, 45 bases in frame from base 1. Relative to germline, V is 3 bases shorter and J is 0 bases shorter, with 12 bases between their ends. In Seattle, one collaborating source enrolled patients while the infection was active and tracked those patients longitudinally over the course of disease. The collaborating institutions used their own protocols to collect whole blood in K2EDTA tubes. For TCRbeta analysis, collaborator samples were shipped as frozen whole blood, as isolated PBMCs, or as DNA extracted from either sample type.

The sequence derives from a woman between 65 and 79 years old with COVID-19, enrolled during active disease. The sample taken for sequencing was peripheral blood. The receptor chain draws on TRBV5-4 and TRBJ1-1; a tentative D call is TRBD1 (6 bases match). Here is the DNA: TGTGCCAGCAGCTCCGCCCGGGACATGAACACTGAAGCTTTCTTT. Its amino acids are CASSSARDMNTEAFF.